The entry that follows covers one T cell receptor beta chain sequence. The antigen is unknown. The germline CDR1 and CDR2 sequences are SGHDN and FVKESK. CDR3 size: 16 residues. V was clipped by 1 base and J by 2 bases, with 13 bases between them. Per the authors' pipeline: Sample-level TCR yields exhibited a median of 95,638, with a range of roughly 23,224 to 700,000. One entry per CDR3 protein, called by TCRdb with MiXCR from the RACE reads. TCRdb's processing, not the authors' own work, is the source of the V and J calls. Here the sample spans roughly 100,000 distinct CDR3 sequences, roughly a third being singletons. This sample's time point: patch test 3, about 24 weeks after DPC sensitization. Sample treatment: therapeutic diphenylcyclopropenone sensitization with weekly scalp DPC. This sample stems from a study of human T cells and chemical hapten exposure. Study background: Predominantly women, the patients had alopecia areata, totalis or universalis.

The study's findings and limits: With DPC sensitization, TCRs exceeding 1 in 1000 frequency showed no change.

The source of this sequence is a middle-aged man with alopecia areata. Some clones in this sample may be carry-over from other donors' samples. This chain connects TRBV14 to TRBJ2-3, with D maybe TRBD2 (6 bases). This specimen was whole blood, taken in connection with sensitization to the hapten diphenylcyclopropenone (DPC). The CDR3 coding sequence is TGTGCCAGCAGCCAAGGAGGTAGCGGCTTCACAGATACGCAGTATTTT. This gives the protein CASSQGGSGFTDTQYF.